The rows below give T cell receptor beta chains drawn from one sample of a study of human T cells and chemical hapten exposure. TCRdb processed the RACE reads anew with MiXCR; each CDR3 protein has one entry. This table has under 400,000 distinct CDR3 sequences, less than 6.5% appearing once. Sequencing used whole blood, obtained in connection with sensitization to the hapten diphenylcyclopropenone (DPC). The receptor source for this set is a woman aged 45-60 years with alopecia areata. Some clones in this sample may be carry-over from other donors' samples. CDR3s include the opening cysteine and the closing phenylalanine or tryptophan. Fields, in order: J gene, clone size, V gene, D gene, CDR3 protein, CDR3 DNA. The D gene is left open where the match is weak. Clone size, where shown, is once, few, many, or a class for clones that have expanded.

j_call: TRBJ2-7
clone_size: .
v_call: TRBV6-1
d_call: TRBD2
cdr3_aa: CASGGGLSYEQYF
cdr3_nt: TGTGCCAGCGGCGGGGGGCTTAGCTACGAGCAGTACTTC

j_call: TRBJ2-3
clone_size: .
v_call: TRBV12-3/TRBV12-4
d_call: TRBD2
cdr3_aa: CASSFSSLGGYTDTQYF
cdr3_nt: TGTGCCAGCAGTTTTTCCTCTCTCGGGGGGTACACAGATACGCAGTATTTT

j_call: TRBJ1-5
clone_size: many
v_call: TRBV28
d_call: .
cdr3_aa: CASSLRNQPQHF
cdr3_nt: TGTGCCAGCAGTTTACGGAATCAGCCCCAGCATTTT

j_call: TRBJ2-7
clone_size: few
v_call: TRBV29-1
d_call: TRBD2
cdr3_aa: CSVDLAGGNEQYF
cdr3_nt: TGCAGCGTTGATCTTGCGGGAGGAAATGAGCAGTACTTC

j_call: TRBJ2-7
clone_size: .
v_call: TRBV28
d_call: .
cdr3_aa: CAMSWYEQYF
cdr3_nt: TGTGCCATGTCCTGGTACGAGCAGTACTTC

j_call: TRBJ1-4
clone_size: few
v_call: TRBV27
d_call: .
cdr3_aa: CASSPPPALNEKLFF
cdr3_nt: TGTGCCAGCAGTCCACCCCCGGCGCTTAATGAAAAACTGTTTTTT

j_call: TRBJ2-7
clone_size: many
v_call: TRBV10-3
d_call: .
cdr3_aa: CAISPGRAEQYF
cdr3_nt: TGTGCCATCAGTCCTGGACGGGCCGAGCAGTACTTC

j_call: TRBJ2-7
clone_size: many
v_call: TRBV6-6
d_call: .
cdr3_aa: CASTPRGIEQYF
cdr3_nt: TGTGCCAGCACTCCGAGGGGGATCGAGCAGTACTTC

j_call: TRBJ2-2
clone_size: .
v_call: TRBV10-2
d_call: .
cdr3_aa: CATAGRGDTGELFF
cdr3_nt: TGCGCCACCGCCGGGCGGGGAGACACCGGGGAGCTGTTTTTT

j_call: TRBJ1-5
clone_size: many
v_call: TRBV6-2/TRBV6-3
d_call: .
cdr3_aa: CASSYTGAYNQPQHF
cdr3_nt: TGTGCCAGCAGTTACACCGGGGCTTACAATCAGCCCCAGCATTTT

j_call: TRBJ2-7
clone_size: few
v_call: TRBV12-3/TRBV12-4
d_call: .
cdr3_aa: CASSSLLAYAYEQYF
cdr3_nt: TGTGCCAGCAGTTCCCTACTAGCTTACGCCTACGAGCAGTACTTC

j_call: TRBJ2-1
clone_size: few
v_call: TRBV3-1
d_call: TRBD2
cdr3_aa: CASSQAASGTPNEQFF
cdr3_nt: TGTGCCAGCAGCCAAGCAGCTAGCGGGACCCCCAATGAGCAGTTCTTC

j_call: TRBJ2-2
clone_size: many
v_call: TRBV27
d_call: .
cdr3_aa: CASSLRSGELFF
cdr3_nt: TGTGCCAGCAGTTTAAGGTCCGGGGAGCTGTTTTTT

j_call: TRBJ2-7
clone_size: .
v_call: TRBV6-6
d_call: .
cdr3_aa: CASSRDGAYEQYF
cdr3_nt: TGTGCCAGCAGTCGAGACGGCGCCTACGAGCAGTACTTC

j_call: TRBJ2-2
clone_size: many
v_call: TRBV3-1
d_call: .
cdr3_aa: CASSQGVSGFGELFF
cdr3_nt: TGTGCCAGCAGCCAAGGGGTTAGCGGTTTCGGGGAGCTGTTTTTT

j_call: TRBJ2-7
clone_size: many
v_call: TRBV12-3/TRBV12-4
d_call: .
cdr3_aa: CASSTIDEQYF
cdr3_nt: TGTGCCAGCAGTACCATAGACGAGCAGTACTTC

j_call: TRBJ2-1
clone_size: .
v_call: TRBV7-9
d_call: TRBD2
cdr3_aa: CASSSSSGRARVYNEQFF
cdr3_nt: TGTGCCAGCAGCTCCTCTAGCGGGAGGGCCCGAGTCTACAATGAGCAGTTCTTC

j_call: TRBJ2-5
clone_size: .
v_call: TRBV25-1
d_call: TRBD2
cdr3_aa: CASSQMEAGGPGETQYF
cdr3_nt: TGTGCCAGCAGCCAAATGGAGGCGGGGGGGCCCGGAGAGACCCAGTACTTC

j_call: TRBJ1-6
clone_size: .
v_call: TRBV11-2
d_call: .
cdr3_aa: CASSSTSNSPLHF
cdr3_nt: TGTGCCAGCAGCTCGACATCAAATTCACCCCTCCACTTT

j_call: TRBJ1-1
clone_size: .
v_call: TRBV7-9
d_call: .
cdr3_aa: CASSDTMNTEAFF
cdr3_nt: TGTGCCAGCAGCGACACCATGAACACTGAAGCTTTCTTT

j_call: TRBJ2-3
clone_size: many
v_call: TRBV5-1
d_call: .
cdr3_aa: CASSFGRAVTDTQYF
cdr3_nt: TGCGCCAGCAGCTTTGGTCGGGCCGTCACAGATACGCAGTATTTT

j_call: TRBJ1-5
clone_size: .
v_call: TRBV11-2
d_call: .
cdr3_aa: CASSLGGVQPQHF
cdr3_nt: TGTGCCAGCAGCTTGGGCGGAGTTCAGCCCCAGCATTTT

j_call: TRBJ1-3
clone_size: .
v_call: TRBV5-4
d_call: .
cdr3_aa: CASSPSPNSGNTIYF
cdr3_nt: TGTGCCAGCAGCCCCTCCCCTAACTCTGGAAACACCATATATTTT

j_call: TRBJ2-1
clone_size: many
v_call: TRBV4-3
d_call: TRBD2
cdr3_aa: CASSRNLDSGRPDEQFF
cdr3_nt: TGCGCCAGCAGCCGAAATCTGGATAGCGGGAGACCTGATGAGCAGTTCTTC

j_call: TRBJ2-3
clone_size: .
v_call: TRBV11-2
d_call: TRBD2
cdr3_aa: CANSGGATDTQYF
cdr3_nt: TGTGCCAACAGCGGGGGGGCCACAGATACGCAGTATTTT

j_call: TRBJ2-7
clone_size: .
v_call: TRBV29-1
d_call: TRBD2
cdr3_aa: CSAASGTYEQYF
cdr3_nt: TGCAGCGCCGCTAGCGGGACCTACGAGCAGTACTTC

j_call: TRBJ2-1
clone_size: many
v_call: TRBV10-3
d_call: .
cdr3_aa: CAISGRDEQFF
cdr3_nt: TGTGCCATCAGCGGGCGTGATGAGCAGTTCTTC

j_call: TRBJ2-5
clone_size: many
v_call: TRBV7-9
d_call: TRBD2
cdr3_aa: CASSFPSGIGETQYF
cdr3_nt: TGTGCCAGCAGCTTCCCTAGCGGGATAGGAGAGACCCAGTACTTC

j_call: TRBJ2-3
clone_size: .
v_call: TRBV20-1
d_call: TRBD2
cdr3_aa: CSAGDLAGGADTQYF
cdr3_nt: TGCAGTGCTGGGGATTTAGCGGGAGGTGCTGATACGCAGTATTTT

j_call: TRBJ2-3
clone_size: many
v_call: TRBV10-3
d_call: .
cdr3_aa: CAITSSGTDTQYF
cdr3_nt: TGTGCCATCACAAGCTCCGGCACAGATACGCAGTATTTT

j_call: TRBJ2-5
clone_size: many
v_call: TRBV28
d_call: TRBD1
cdr3_aa: CASSLDTGVEETQYF
cdr3_nt: TGTGCCAGCAGTTTGGATACAGGGGTAGAAGAGACCCAGTACTTC

j_call: TRBJ1-4
clone_size: few
v_call: TRBV4-1
d_call: .
cdr3_aa: CASSQGSFATNEKLFF
cdr3_nt: TGCGCCAGCAGCCAAGGGAGTTTTGCAACTAATGAAAAACTGTTTTTT